The entry that follows covers one TCR beta chain sequence. The CDR3 runs 12 residues. With 5 bases removed from V and 12 bases from J, the gap between germline ends came to 14 bases. Germline V gene lookup returns CDR1 SGHVS and CDR2 FQNEAQ. TCRdb ran MiXCR on the 5' RACE reads and lists one entry per CDR3 protein. The sample lists 130,000 to 150,000 distinct CDR3 sequences; about a fifth were seen once. This specimen comes from a study of T-cell memory formation after mild COVID-19. Sequencing input: PBMCs or a T cell subset sorted from them (not recorded which). The V gene is TRBV7-8, the J gene TRBJ2-1; possibly TRBD1 for D (6 bases). This clonotype was obtained from an adult woman who had mild COVID-19 (a few samples of this study predate the infection). Cell type and time point are not known. This chain's CDR3 is CASSPTGIRQFF. DNA of the CDR3: TGTGCCAGCAGCCCCACAGGGATCAGGCAGTTCTTC.